These 4 T cell receptor beta chains share one sample of origin, sequenced in a study of regulatory and conventional T cells in RAG deficiency. Sequencing used immunoSEQ multiplex PCR; TCRdb keeps in-frame clones, though not all of them. Of approximately 30,000 clones listed, 90% to 97% are singletons. Blood CD4+ CD25-low CD127-high conventional T cells supplied the genomic DNA template. These data are also associated with another study on regulatory T cells. That work states: Amplification used 52 TRBV primers and 13 TRBJ primers.

Sequenced sample: CD25- CD4+ T cells sorted from blood. The source is a human donor in good health.

The chain is built from TRBV19 and TRBJ1-5, with 11 bases lining up with TRBD1. The CDR3 length is 16 residues. Unmatched junction bases numbered 4, after V lost 5 bases and J lost 1 base. CDR1 LNHDA and CDR2 SQIVND come from the germline V gene (reference sequence). The chain's CDR3 is CASSRTGGKSNQPQHF. The CDR3 coding sequence is TGTGCCAGTAGTCGGACAGGGGGCAAGAGCAATCAGCCCCAGCATTTT.

The chain joins TRBV5-5 to TRBJ1-1; tentative D call: TRBD1 (5 bases). The CDR3 extends over 16 amino acids. Germline CDR1 SGHKS, CDR2 YYEKEE (reference sequence). The ends were cut back, 1 base at V and 4 bases at J, with 17 bases in the middle. DNA of the CDR3: TGTGCCAGCAGCTTGTATCGGGGGGGGAGTGGCACTGAAGCTTTCTTT. Its protein is CASSLYRGGSGTEAFF.

This clone was seen only once. In DNA form, the CDR3 reads TGTGCCAGCAGTACCCCGGGGGGCCTCTTTGCAACTAATGAAAAACTGTTTTTT. Encoded protein: CASSTPGGLFATNEKLFF. The chain carries TRBV28 and TRBJ1-4; a weak D match, TRBD1 (6 bases). CDR3 length equals 18 residues. Germline V gene data show CDR1 as MDHEN and CDR2 as SYDVKM. Trimming removed 5 bases at V and 0 bases at J, with 19 bases between.

The chain carries TRBV19 and TRBJ2-7; 7 bases agree with TRBD1. CDR1 and CDR2 (germline): LNHDA, SQIVND (reference sequence). The junction had 5 bases not matched to a gene; V was cut back by 4 bases and J by 2 bases. This CDR3 comprises 14 residues. CDR3 sequence: CASSTGQRAYEQYF. CDR3 in DNA: TGTGCCAGTAGTACGGGACAGAGAGCCTACGAGCAGTACTTC. The full variable domain, its missing parts supplied by reference TRBV19 and TRBJ2-7, is DGGITQSPKYLFRKEGQNVTLSCEQNLNHDAMYWYRQDPGQGLRLIYYSQIVNDFQKGDIAEGYSVSREKKESFPLTVTSAQKNPTAFYLCASSTGQRAYEQYFGPGTRLTVT.